This T cell receptor beta chain was retrieved from a study of T cell responses to AZD1222 COVID-19 vaccine. Study conclusions and caveats: Baseline seropositives among AZD1222 recipients totaled only 5 to 7. Without day 14 samples, only post-peak T cell repertoires were studied.

Notes on this clone: Its specificity is not known.

Researchers grouped second doses given at about 4 or about 12 weeks into one pool. Produced via immunoSEQ multiplex PCR; TCRdb's table is partial and in-frame only. The data hold under 70,000 clones, with roughly 90% observed a single time. The CDR3 is 15 amino acids. Germline CDR1 is MDHEN and CDR2 is SYDVKM. The ends lost 6 bases at V and 4 bases at J; junction bases unmatched: 10. This chain joins TRBV28 and TRBJ2-7, with 9 bases matching TRBD1. This TCR came from an adult who received the AZD1222 COVID-19 vaccine. The sample here was peripheral blood, taken 28 days after the second AZD1222 dose. CDR3 in DNA: TGTGCCAGCAGGAACACCGGGACAGGGATGTACGAGCAGTACTTC. Translated: CASRNTGTGMYEQYF.